This TCR beta chain comes out of a study of CD8+CD57+ T cells in acquired aplastic anemia. Background on the study: On average, sorted CD4+ and CD8+ cells gave 3.2 ug of DNA. Study-level findings and limits: Around 29 CD8+ CDR3 sequences were shared between patients and controls.

Sequencing was done on patients that had shown CD8+CD57+ cell expansion by flow cytometry. The sample holds many counts of this clonotype. Its antigen is still unknown. V dropped 6 bases and J dropped 5 bases, with 19 bases sitting between them. This CDR3 comprises 15 residues. TCR beta VDJ and CDR3 were profiled, and genomic DNA was the template. Via MiXCR, TCRdb re-called the reads, giving one row per CDR3 protein. The sample carries around 150,000 distinct CDR3 sequences, roughly 48% recorded once. The chain has TRBV12-3 or TRBV12-4 and TRBJ1-2, with D maybe TRBD1 (6 bases). Sequencing input: sorted CD4+, CD8+, or CD8+CD57+ T cells (not recorded which) from PBMCs. The source is a human donor with aplastic anemia. In DNA form, the CDR3 reads TGTGCCAGCAGGAGGCAGGGACACACAACTTATGGCTACACCTTC. This codes for CASRRQGHTTYGYTF.